Reported below is one TCR beta chain. Its cognate antigen is unknown. This sample was included in a study of PD-1 blockade in mismatch repair-deficient tumors. Study-wide background: Patients had about 13 mismatch repair-deficient cancer types and were previously treated and progressing. Overall study results and limits: After pembrolizumab, tumor-resident clones rose rapidly, then generally contracted before radiologic responses.

Mismatch repair deficiency was confirmed in all patients, by PCR or immunohistochemistry. A few pembrolizumab responders had their TCRs sequenced. Trimming shortened V by 6 bases and J by 3 bases, and 15 bases separated the two germline ends. The CDR3 runs 14 residues. In germline, CDR1 is SNHLY, CDR2 FYNNEI. Assay used: immunoSEQ multiplex PCR; TCRdb lists only in-frame clones, some missing. The profile shows 120,000 or so clones, around 83% of them singletons. The sequences come from peripheral blood, collected 44 weeks after starting pembrolizumab. The V gene is TRBV2, the J gene TRBJ2-7; perhaps D is TRBD1 or TRBD2 (5 bases each). The sequence was collected from an adult with mismatch repair-deficient cancer. In DNA form, the CDR3 reads TGTGCCAGCAGACGGGACCGGACAAACTACGAGCAGTACTTC. Translation gives CASRRDRTNYEQYF.